The 5 T cell receptor beta chains listed next were all sequenced from one sample in a study of shared clonotypes between healthy human individuals. Only in-frame clones appear in the TCRdb table, and some are missing; sequencing was by immunoSEQ multiplex PCR. This table holds 950,000 to 1,100,000 clones, about 75% found once. The sample taken for sequencing was memory CD4+ T cells sorted from blood. Subset defined: CD45RA-negative fraction. These receptors were taken from a man between 18 and 35 years old in good health.

The chain uses TRBV27 and TRBJ1-6; D is unclear. The CDR3 has 14 residues. The V end lost 3 bases, the J end lost 7 bases, and 10 bases lay between the germline ends. Germline assignment: CDR1 MNHEY and CDR2 SMNVEV (reference sequence). The CDR3, as DNA: TGTGCCAGCAGTTTTCGGCAGCTAAATTCACCCCTCCACTTT. It codes for CASSFRQLNSPLHF.

The J gene is TRBJ1-2, the V gene TRBV6-5; D gene unclear. The CDR3 is 13 residues long. Germline assignment: CDR1 MNHEY and CDR2 SVGAGI. V gave up 4 bases and J gave up 0 bases, with 6 bases separating them. In nucleotides, the CDR3 is TGTGCCAGCAGTTTGGCCGCTAACTATGGCTACACCTTC. Its protein is CASSLAANYGYTF.

The rearrangement uses TRBV4-3 and TRBJ2-7; D is undetermined. From germline, CDR1 is LGHNA and CDR2 YSLEER. Trimming stripped 4 bases from V and 3 bases from J, with 7 bases between. This CDR3 is 12 amino acids long. CDR3: CASSRDGYEQYF. In DNA, the CDR3 is TGCGCCAGCAGCCGCGACGGCTACGAGCAGTACTTC.

In this sample, this clone turned up many times. The chain links TRBV5-6 to TRBJ2-7, with 9 bases lining up with TRBD1. Per the germline V gene, CDR1 is SGHDT and CDR2 is YYEEEE. Germline trimming cut 3 bases from V and 7 bases from J; bases unmatched to any gene: 11. The CDR3 has 15 residues. The CDR3 nucleotides are TGTGCCAGCAGCTCGGGACAGGGTGCTCCTAAAGAGCAGTACTTC. As protein: CASSSGQGAPKEQYF.

The rearrangement links TRBV7-9 to TRBJ2-3; D is perhaps TRBD1 (6 bases). From germline, CDR1 is SEHNR and CDR2 FQNEAQ (reference sequence). Trimming left V 5 bases short and J 0 bases short, with 15 bases between. The CDR3 runs 16 residues. CDR3: CASSAQTGWSTDTQYF. The CDR3 nucleotides read TGTGCCAGCAGCGCCCAAACAGGGTGGAGCACAGATACGCAGTATTTT.